The 32 T cell receptor beta chains below all came from one sample that was sequenced in a study of T cell changes during pregnancy in multiple sclerosis. TCRdb keeps only in-frame clones here, not all; method: immunoSEQ multiplex PCR. This sample has tens of thousands of clones; over 80% occur once, and the top ten carry more than 0.45%. The specimen comprised CD4+ T cells from peripheral blood mononuclear cells, sampled in the second trimester of pregnancy. These TCRs come from a female donor with multiple sclerosis, enrolled in a pregnancy study.

The table lists this clone with a count of one. V is TRBV7-9 and J is TRBJ2-7, with 14 positions matching TRBD2. The germline V gene encodes CDR1 SEHNR and CDR2 FQNEAQ (reference sequence). There are 17 residues in the CDR3. The junction had 12 bases not matched to a gene; V was cut back by 4 bases and J by 7 bases. CDR3 protein: CASSSGLAGVSPWEQYF. CDR3 nucleotides: TGTGCCAGCAGCTCGGGACTAGCGGGAGTGTCCCCCTGGGAGCAGTACTTC.

CDR3 nucleotides: TGCGCCAGCAGCCCTCAGGGGGTGGGAGGCTACACCTTC. Its protein product is CASSPQGVGGYTF. V usage is TRBV4-1 and J usage is TRBJ1-2; 7 nucleotides agree with TRBD1. J lost 8 bases, V lost 4 bases, and 7 bases had no gene match. Germline values: CDR1 MGHRA, CDR2 YSYEKL. The CDR3 is 13 residues long.

V gene TRBV7-2 combines with J gene TRBJ2-1, with TRBD2 as a possible D gene (5 bases). The CDR3 loop spans 14 amino acids. Trimming left V 1 base short and J 10 bases short, with 14 bases between. Germline assignment: CDR1 SGHTA and CDR2 FQGNSA. The CDR3 DNA follows: TGTGCCAGCAGCTTAGATGTAGGGAGCAACGAGCAGTTCTTC. Residues: CASSLDVGSNEQFF.

The chain uses TRBV4-3 and TRBJ1-2; 9 positions agree with TRBD1. Germline V lookup: CDR1 LGHNA, CDR2 YSLEER. The length of the CDR3 is 15 residues. The J segment lost 4 bases and the V segment lost 2 bases, leaving 5 bases of the junction unmatched. The CDR3 bases are TGCGCCAGCAGCCAATCAACAGGGGGCCTCTATGGCTACACCTTC. Residues: CASSQSTGGLYGYTF.

This chain links TRBV18 with TRBJ1-3; D remains unclear. CDR3 length equals 14 residues. Germline CDR1 KGHSH, CDR2 LQKENI. Trimming pared 2 bases from V and 0 bases from J, leaving 5 bases between. The CDR3 DNA sequence: TGTGCCAGCTCACCAGGCATCTCTGGAAACACCATATATTTT. Encoded protein: CASSPGISGNTIYF. Complete variable domain (other parts from reference TRBV18 and TRBJ1-3): NAGVMQNPRHLVRRRGQEARLRCSPMKGHSHVYWYRQLPEEGLKFMVYLQKENIIDESGMPKERFSAEFPKEGPSILRIQQVVRGDSAAYFCASSPGISGNTIYFGEGSWLTVV.

The J gene is TRBJ2-2, the V gene TRBV27; weak D call: TRBD2 (5 bases). The germline V and J ends were trimmed by 5 bases and 2 bases, with 12 bases remaining between them. Germline V lookup: CDR1 MNHEY, CDR2 SMNVEV (reference sequence). The CDR3 runs to 15 residues. Written as DNA, the CDR3 is TGTGCCAGCAGTGACTACGCCTTTAACACCGGGGAGCTGTTTTTT. This codes for CASSDYAFNTGELFF.

The V gene is TRBV7-3, the J gene TRBJ2-3, with TRBD2 identical over 7 bases. CDR3 length: 16 residues. CDR1 SGHTA and CDR2 FQGTGA come from the germline V gene. Trimming cost V 2 bases and J 0 bases; bases outside gene matches: 5. The CDR3 sequence: CASSLAGRPSTDTQYF. The DNA for the CDR3 is TGTGCCAGCAGCTTAGCCGGGAGGCCTAGCACAGATACGCAGTATTTT. The variable domain in full, completed from reference TRBV7-3 and TRBJ2-3, reads GAGVSQTPSNKVTEKGKYVELRCDPISGHTALYWYRQSLGQGPEFLIYFQGTGAADDSGLPNDRFFAVRPEGSVSTLKIQRTERGDSAVYLCASSLAGRPSTDTQYFGPGTRLTVL.

The V gene is TRBV4-1, the J gene TRBJ2-1; 8 positions match TRBD2. Germline V gene data show CDR1 as MGHRA and CDR2 as YSYEKL. Trimming cost V 5 bases and J 4 bases; bases outside gene matches: 10. The CDR3 totals 16 residues. The CDR3 region has the DNA TGCGCCAGCAGCTCGACTAGCGTATTTACGTACAATGAGCAGTTCTTC. Amino acids: CASSSTSVFTYNEQFF.

This chain uses TRBV5-6 with TRBJ2-1; 7 nucleotides line up with TRBD1. From germline, CDR1 is SGHDT and CDR2 YYEEEE. V dropped 3 bases and J dropped 7; count of bases not matched to a gene: 16. The CDR3 spans 17 residues. The DNA of the CDR3 is TGTGCCAGCAGCTGGAAGAGGAGGAATACAGGGGTGAATGAGCAGTTCTTC. Protein sequence: CASSWKRRNTGVNEQFF.

This clone showed up just a few times. This sequence joins TRBV9 and TRBJ1-2; D is perhaps TRBD1 (5 bases). Germline values: CDR1 SGDLS, CDR2 YYNGEE. Trimming took off 6 bases at V and 4 bases at J, with 13 bases between the two ends. CDR3 size: 13 residues. The CDR3 sequence is CASTPGHSYGYTF. As DNA, the CDR3 is TGTGCCAGCACCCCAGGACACTCCTATGGCTACACCTTC.

This CDR3 is CASSSHRVSSYEQYF. The DNA of the CDR3 is TGTGCCAGCAGCTCTCACAGGGTGAGCTCCTACGAGCAGTACTTC. The chain links TRBV7-9 to TRBJ2-7; D may be TRBD1 (6 bases). Trimming left V 4 bases short and J 0 bases short, with 13 bases between. This CDR3 contains 15 residues. Germline lookup yields CDR1 SEHNR and CDR2 FQNEAQ (reference sequence).

V gene TRBV7-7 combines with J gene TRBJ2-3; 10 bases are shared with TRBD2. Germline trimming cut 2 bases from V and 5 bases from J; bases unmatched to any gene: 4. This CDR3 comprises 15 residues. Germline V lookup: CDR1 SSHAT, CDR2 FNYEAQ (reference sequence). As DNA, the CDR3 is TGTGCCAGCAGCTTACTAGCGGGGGAAGAAGATACGCAGTATTTT. As protein: CASSLLAGEEDTQYF.

The chain links TRBV27 to TRBJ1-6, with D perhaps TRBD1 (5 bases). Trimming took off 6 bases at V and 7 bases at J, with 13 bases between the two ends. Germline V lookup: CDR1 MNHEY, CDR2 SMNVEV (reference sequence). This CDR3 has 14 residues. CDR3 sequence reads: CASSVTVFNSPLHF. The CDR3, as DNA: TGTGCCAGCAGCGTGACAGTTTTCAATTCACCCCTCCACTTT.

V and J are TRBV18 and TRBJ1-6; no clear D gene. V was trimmed by 3 bases and J by 7 bases, leaving 13 bases between them. In germline, CDR1 is KGHSH, CDR2 LQKENI. This CDR3 region has 15 residues. The CDR3 nucleotides are TGTGCCAGCTCACCGTGGGCACCCTCCAATTCACCCCTCCACTTT. Its protein is CASSPWAPSNSPLHF.

This clone was counted only a few times. V gene TRBV7-8 combines with J gene TRBJ2-1, with D maybe TRBD2 (5 bases). The ends were cut back, 5 bases at V and 8 bases at J, with 22 bases in the middle. CDR3 size: 16 residues. Looked up from germline, CDR1 is SGHVS and CDR2 is FQNEAQ. This CDR3 is CASSRLTRISGDEQFF. For the CDR3, the DNA is TGTGCCAGCAGCAGACTTACTAGAATCAGTGGAGATGAGCAGTTCTTC.

The gene calls are TRBV30 and TRBJ1-5, with 9 bases that match TRBD1. Germline CDR1 is GTSNPN and CDR2 is SVGIG (reference sequence). The CDR3 consists of 18 residues. J gave up 3 bases and V 0 bases, and 12 bases lay outside the gene matches. The chain's CDR3 is CAWSVRGWGQGINQPQHF. As DNA, the CDR3 is TGTGCCTGGAGTGTTCGAGGTTGGGGACAGGGTATCAATCAGCCCCAGCATTTT.

This chain uses TRBV7-2 with TRBJ1-2; 7 bases match TRBD1. The germline V gene has CDR1 SGHTA and CDR2 FQGNSA. The CDR3 length is 14 residues. V was pared by 5 bases and J by 2 bases, with 5 bases of the junction left unmatched. The CDR3 sequence: CASSLQQGNYGYTF. DNA of the CDR3: TGTGCCAGCAGCCTCCAACAGGGGAACTATGGCTACACCTTC.

This rearrangement joins TRBV6-6 to TRBJ1-5; 8 bases are a match to TRBD1. The CDR3 sequence is 14 residues long. After removal of 2 bases from V and 7 bases from J, the junction contained 4 bases not matched to a gene. Germline loops: CDR1 MNHNY, CDR2 SVGAGI (reference sequence). CDR3 nucleotides: TGTGCCAGCAGTTACAAGGACAGGGAACAGCCCCAGCATTTT. Residues: CASSYKDREQPQHF.

This rearrangement joins TRBV9 to TRBJ1-6; D is uncertain. V lost 4 bases and J lost 5, with 16 bases in between. The CDR3 consists of 16 residues. CDR1 and CDR2 (germline): SGDLS, YYNGEE. The CDR3 sequence is CASSSRREFHNSPLHF. Here the CDR3 DNA reads TGTGCCAGCAGCTCACGACGGGAATTCCATAATTCACCCCTCCACTTT.

J is TRBJ1-5 and V is TRBV2; 7 nucleotides align to TRBD1. This CDR3 comprises 17 residues. The V gene's germline CDR1 is SNHLY and CDR2 FYNNEI. V was clipped by 4 bases and J by 7 bases; unmatched bases: 16. The CDR3 nucleotides are TGTGCCAGCAGTGGTTCCGCCTCGGACAGGCGTATCCAGCCCCAGCATTTT. Protein product: CASSGSASDRRIQPQHF.

The chain has TRBV19 and TRBJ2-1; D unclear. The ends were cut back, 3 bases at V and 7 bases at J, with 13 bases in the middle. This CDR3 contains 14 residues. CDR1 LNHDA and CDR2 SQIVND come from the germline V gene (reference sequence). For the CDR3, the DNA is TGTGCCAGTAGTATCCTTACAGCCAGAAATGAGCAGTTCTTC. Protein: CASSILTARNEQFF.

The J gene is TRBJ2-3, the V gene TRBV7-9, with 8 nucleotides matching TRBD2. This CDR3 is 12 amino acids long. Germline V gene lookup returns CDR1 SEHNR and CDR2 FQNEAQ (reference sequence). V was pared by 6 bases and J by 11 bases, with 7 bases of the junction left unmatched. The CDR3 spells CASRYLAGRQYF. DNA of the CDR3: TGTGCCAGCAGGTACTTAGCGGGACGGCAGTATTTT.

The chain carries TRBV5-1 and TRBJ1-1; 7 nucleotides match TRBD1. Germline CDR1 SGHRS, CDR2 YFSETQ. The CDR3 runs 14 residues. Germline trimming cut 1 base from V and 11 bases from J; bases unmatched to any gene: 11. CDR3 nucleotide sequence: TGCGCCAGCAGCTTGCACCACTCCACAGGGGATGCTTTCTTT. This gives the protein CASSLHHSTGDAFF. The full variable domain, completed using reference TRBV5-1 and TRBJ1-1, is KAGVTQTPRYLIKTRGQQVTLSCSPISGHRSVSWYQQTPGQGLQFLFEYFSETQRNKGNFPGRFSGRQFSNSRSEMNVSTLELGDSALYLCASSLHHSTGDAFFGQGTRLTVV.

V is TRBV6-5 and J is TRBJ2-3; D call uncertain. Trimming shortened V by 5 bases and J by 3 bases, and 9 bases separated the two germline ends. This CDR3 has 13 amino acids. Per germline, CDR1 MNHEY and CDR2 SVGAGI. The CDR3 region has the DNA TGTGCCAGCAGTCCCGACGGGACAGATACGCAGTATTTT. Amino acids: CASSPDGTDTQYF.

The chain uses TRBV9 and TRBJ2-6, with D tentatively TRBD1 (6 bases). The V and J ends lost 4 bases and 0 bases respectively, with 8 bases between them. The CDR3 is 15 amino acids. Germline V lookup: CDR1 SGDLS, CDR2 YYNGEE. The CDR3 DNA is TGTGCCAGCAGCTCGGACAGCTCTGGGGCCAACGTCCTGACTTTC. Encoded protein: CASSSDSSGANVLTF.

This chain links TRBV9 with TRBJ1-1, with a tentative D call TRBD1 (5 bases). Germline loops: CDR1 SGDLS, CDR2 YYNGEE. V lost 4 bases, J lost 2 bases, and 15 bases lay in between. CDR3 length equals 15 residues. The CDR3 is CASSPLLGGNTEAFF. CDR3 DNA: TGTGCCAGCAGCCCCCTCCTGGGGGGAAACACTGAAGCTTTCTTT.

This clone appeared once. This chain joins TRBV19 and TRBJ1-1; 8 bases align to TRBD1. This CDR3 has 14 residues. V shed 7 bases and J 5 bases; nucleotides not matched to a gene: 9. Looked up from germline, CDR1 is LNHDA and CDR2 is SQIVND (reference sequence). DNA of the CDR3: TGTGCCAGTAACTCAGGGGGCGGATGGACTGAAGCTTTCTTT. It specifies CASNSGGGWTEAFF.

This clone was picked up one time. The genes are TRBV5-4 and TRBJ2-2, with D perhaps matching TRBD1 (6 bases). This CDR3 comprises 16 residues. Trimming took 2 bases from V and 5 from J, leaving 16 bases between them. CDR1 and CDR2 (germline): SGHNT, YYREEE (reference sequence). CDR3 amino acids: CASSFENRVGTGELFF. The CDR3 nucleotides read TGTGCCAGCAGCTTTGAGAACAGGGTTGGTACCGGGGAGCTGTTTTTT.

The J gene is TRBJ1-4, the V gene TRBV5-4, with D maybe TRBD1 (5 bases). Trimming took 4 bases from V and 0 from J, leaving 13 bases between them. There are 16 residues in the CDR3. CDR1 and CDR2 from the germline V gene are SGHNT and YYREEE (reference sequence). CDR3 coding DNA: TGTGCCAGCAGCCTTGGCGGGGGGTCAACTAATGAAAAACTGTTTTTT. Its translation: CASSLGGGSTNEKLFF.

The rearrangement links TRBV27 to TRBJ1-2; D might be TRBD1 (6 bases). The germline V gene encodes CDR1 MNHEY and CDR2 SMNVEV (reference sequence). This CDR3 region has 17 residues. V gave up 5 bases and J gave up 0 bases, with 19 bases separating them. Here the CDR3 DNA reads TGTGCCAGCAGTCCTAAACTCCGGGACACAGCTAACTATGGCTACACCTTC. Its translation: CASSPKLRDTANYGYTF.

The rearrangement links TRBV9 to TRBJ2-1, with D maybe TRBD1 (6 bases). The germline V and J ends were trimmed by 0 bases and 7 bases, with 11 bases remaining between them. In germline, CDR1 is SGDLS, CDR2 YYNGEE. This CDR3 spans 14 amino acids. The CDR3 DNA sequence: TGTGCCAGCAGCGTAGCTCAGGGGCCTAATGAGCAGTTCTTC. This codes for CASSVAQGPNEQFF.

This chain links TRBV10-3 with TRBJ2-5; D is unclear. CDR3 length equals 13 residues. Germline V CDR1 and CDR2: ENHRY, SYGVKD. The germline V and J ends were trimmed by 2 bases and 3 bases, with 7 bases remaining between them. The CDR3 loop is CAISEAGKETQYF. The DNA for the CDR3 is TGTGCCATCAGTGAGGCAGGAAAAGAGACCCAGTACTTC.